This T cell receptor beta chain was found in a study of cytomegalovirus exposure and HLA in healthy donors. In the study overall: The early release's HLA-typed donors yielded roughly 85 million unique TCRs.

PCR was performed using 60 Vbeta and 13 Jbeta primers. The table came from immunoSEQ multiplex PCR; TCRdb's copy has only in-frame clones and leaves some out. The sample comprises approximately 160,000 clones, over 70% of which are singletons, and roughly 7% rests with the top ten. Whole-study findings and limits: An analysis that came later showed most CMV-associated TCR beta chains appearing HLA-restricted. There were about 160 TCR beta chains listed as cytomegalovirus-associated. Clonal expansion, a later analysis showed, was greater in HLA-associated TCR beta chains than in equally common others.

This clone was counted only a few times. The antigen is not known. This TCR derives from a male donor in good health and CMV-seropositive. Sequencing was performed on PBMCs.

CDR3 nucleotides: TGTGCCTGGAGTGCAGGGCGGGGCACTGAAGCTTTCTTT. Amino acid sequence: CAWSAGRGTEAFF. V usage is TRBV30 and J usage is TRBJ1-1, with D maybe TRBD1 (5 bases). Germline CDR1 GTSNPN, CDR2 SVGIG (reference sequence). Trimming took off 1 base at V and 4 bases at J, with 10 bases between the two ends. The CDR3 runs to 13 residues.